One sample yielded the 5 T cell receptor beta chains listed below, sequenced in a study of shared clonotypes between healthy human individuals. The repertoire was sequenced with immunoSEQ multiplex PCR; TCRdb's copy has only in-frame clones and lacks some. The sample carries about 110,000 clones, 68% recorded once. Sample: memory CD8+ T cells sorted from blood. Specified subset: CD45RO+ cells pooled with CCR7-negative TemRA cells. These receptor sequences come from a young woman in good health.

The sample holds one count of this clone. A far larger clone differs by one base, so this is likely a read error. The genes are TRBV7-9 and TRBJ2-7, with 7 nucleotides matching TRBD2. Germline V CDR1 and CDR2: SEHNR, FQNEAQ (reference sequence). The CDR3 contains 14 residues. Here the CDR3 reads CASSFGDYRGEQHF. CDR3 DNA sequence: TGTGCCAGCAGCTTCGGGGACTATAGGGGCGAGCAGCACTTC.

Worth noting for this clone: Other DNA sequences in the same sample also yield this CDR3. The chain combines TRBV6-4 with TRBJ1-2; the D is unclear. The CDR3 covers 13 residues. The germline V and J ends were trimmed by 2 bases and 7 bases, with 11 bases remaining between them. Per the germline V gene, CDR1 is MRHNA and CDR2 is SNTAGT. CDR3 protein: CASSDRESSGYTF. The CDR3, as DNA: TGTGCCAGCAGTGACAGGGAAAGCAGTGGCTACACCTTC.

For the CDR3, the DNA is TGTGCCAGCAGGGGTTGGGGGGTCCCCTACGAGCAGTACTTC. Residues: CASRGWGVPYEQYF. This sequence joins TRBV28 and TRBJ2-7; TRBD2 is a possible D gene (6 bases). The CDR3 has 14 residues. Germline loops: CDR1 MDHEN, CDR2 SYDVKM. V was cut by 6 bases and J by 2 bases, with 14 bases left in between. Full variable domain (missing parts from reference TRBV28 and TRBJ2-7): DVKVTQSSRYLVKRTGEKVFLECVQDMDHENMFWYRQDPGLGLRLIYFSYDVKMKEKGDIPEGYSVSREKKERFSLILESASTNQTSMYLCASRGWGVPYEQYFGPGTRLTVT.

The gene calls are TRBV5-2 and TRBJ1-2. TRBV5-2 counts as a pseudogene. The CDR3 covers 15 residues. The CDR3 loop reads CASSQPFDGLSGYTF. The DNA of the CDR3 is TGCGCCAGCAGCCAACCTTTCGACGGGTTGAGCGGCTACACCTTC.

V usage is TRBV29-1 and J usage is TRBJ1-1; D possibly corresponds to TRBD1 (5 bases). CDR3 length: 11 residues. Germline assignment: CDR1 SQVTM and CDR2 ANQGSEA. Trimming took off 7 bases at V and 7 bases at J, with 13 bases between the two ends. CDR3 loop: CSAGAAIEAFF. The CDR3 DNA is TGCAGCGCCGGGGCAGCGATTGAAGCTTTCTTT. Based on the CDR3 plus reference TRBV29-1 and TRBJ1-1, the full variable domain is SAVISQKPSRDICQRGTSLTIQCQVDSQVTMMFWYRQQPGQSLTLIATANQGSEATYESGFVIDKFPISRPNLTFSTLTVSNMSPEDSSIYLCSAGAAIEAFFGQGTRLTVV.